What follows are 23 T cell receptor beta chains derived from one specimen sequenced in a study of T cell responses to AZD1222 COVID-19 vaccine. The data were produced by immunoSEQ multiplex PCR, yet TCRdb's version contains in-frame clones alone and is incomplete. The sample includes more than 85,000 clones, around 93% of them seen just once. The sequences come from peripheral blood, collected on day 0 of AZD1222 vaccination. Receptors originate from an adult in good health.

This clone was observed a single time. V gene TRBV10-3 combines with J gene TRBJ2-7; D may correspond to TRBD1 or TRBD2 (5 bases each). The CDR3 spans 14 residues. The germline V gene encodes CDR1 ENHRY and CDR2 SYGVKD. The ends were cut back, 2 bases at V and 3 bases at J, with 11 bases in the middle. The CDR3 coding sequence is TGTGCCATCAGTGAGAATCGGGACGACTACGAGCAGTACTTC. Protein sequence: CAISENRDDYEQYF.

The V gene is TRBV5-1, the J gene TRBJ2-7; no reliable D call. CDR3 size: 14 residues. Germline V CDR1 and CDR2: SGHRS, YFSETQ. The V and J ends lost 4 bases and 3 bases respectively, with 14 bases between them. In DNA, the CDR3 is TGCGCCAGCAGCGCCGGTGAAGCAGGCTACGAGCAGTACTTC. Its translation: CASSAGEAGYEQYF.

CDR3 loop: CASSEHSVGGQPQHF. CDR3 bases: TGTGCCAGCAGTGAACATTCGGTCGGGGGCCAGCCCCAGCATTTT. The rearrangement joins TRBV2 to TRBJ1-5, with TRBD1 as a possible D gene (6 bases). This CDR3 has 15 residues. Per germline, CDR1 SNHLY and CDR2 FYNNEI. Trimming took 2 bases from V and 7 from J, leaving 15 bases between them.

The CDR3 region has the DNA TGTGCCAGCAGCTCACAGGTCCACAATGAGCAGTTCTTC. Translated, it gives CASSSQVHNEQFF. The chain has TRBV7-2 and TRBJ2-1, with D perhaps matching TRBD1 (5 bases). The germline CDR1 and CDR2 sequences are SGHTA and FQGNSA. CDR3 length: 13 amino acids. V lost 4 bases, J lost 5 bases, and 9 bases lay in between.

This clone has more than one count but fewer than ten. The CDR3 sequence is CASSQREDEKLFF. The CDR3 bases are TGCGCCAGCAGCCAGAGGGAGGACGAAAAACTGTTTTTT. The chain is built from TRBV4-1 and TRBJ1-4; D not resolved. This CDR3 has 13 amino acids. Between the trimmed V and J ends, which lost 3 bases and 8 bases, there was a span of 10 bases. Germline V gene data show CDR1 as MGHRA and CDR2 as YSYEKL.

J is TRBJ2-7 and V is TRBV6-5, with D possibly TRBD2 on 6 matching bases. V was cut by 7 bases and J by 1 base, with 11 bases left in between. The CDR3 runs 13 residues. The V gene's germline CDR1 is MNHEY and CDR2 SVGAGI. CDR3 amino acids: CASIRDSSYEQYF. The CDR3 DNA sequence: TGTGCCAGCATCCGGGACTCATCCTACGAGCAGTACTTC.

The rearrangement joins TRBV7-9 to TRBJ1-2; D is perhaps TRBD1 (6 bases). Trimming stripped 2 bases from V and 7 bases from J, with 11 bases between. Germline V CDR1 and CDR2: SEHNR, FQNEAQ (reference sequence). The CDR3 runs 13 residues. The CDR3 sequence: CASSLWGALGYTF. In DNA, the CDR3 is TGTGCCAGCAGCTTATGGGGGGCGCTTGGCTACACCTTC.

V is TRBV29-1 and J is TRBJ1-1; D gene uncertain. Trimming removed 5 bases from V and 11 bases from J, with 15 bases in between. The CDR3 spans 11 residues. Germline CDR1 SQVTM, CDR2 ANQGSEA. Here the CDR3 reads CSVFNTAMAFF. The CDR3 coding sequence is TGCAGCGTTTTTAATACCGCAATGGCTTTCTTT.

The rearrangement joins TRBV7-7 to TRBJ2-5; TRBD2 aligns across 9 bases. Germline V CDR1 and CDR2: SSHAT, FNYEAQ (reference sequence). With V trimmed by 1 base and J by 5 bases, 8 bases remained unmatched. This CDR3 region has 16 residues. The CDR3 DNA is TGTGCCAGCAGCTTAGGTGGCGGGAGGGCCGGGGAGACCCAGTACTTC. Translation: CASSLGGGRAGETQYF.

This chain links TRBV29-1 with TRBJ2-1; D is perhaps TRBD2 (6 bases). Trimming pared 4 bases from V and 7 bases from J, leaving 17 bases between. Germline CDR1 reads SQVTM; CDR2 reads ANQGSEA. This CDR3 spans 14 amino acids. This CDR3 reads CSVGGSGGYNEQFF. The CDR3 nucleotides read TGCAGCGTTGGTGGTAGCGGAGGGTATAATGAGCAGTTCTTC.

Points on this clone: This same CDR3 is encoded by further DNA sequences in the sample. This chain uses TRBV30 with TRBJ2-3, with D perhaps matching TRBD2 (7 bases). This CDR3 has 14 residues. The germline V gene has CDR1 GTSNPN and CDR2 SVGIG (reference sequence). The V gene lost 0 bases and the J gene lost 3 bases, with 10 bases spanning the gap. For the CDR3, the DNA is TGTGCCTGGAGTGTGGGAGGGGGAACAGATACGCAGTATTTT. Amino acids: CAWSVGGGTDTQYF.

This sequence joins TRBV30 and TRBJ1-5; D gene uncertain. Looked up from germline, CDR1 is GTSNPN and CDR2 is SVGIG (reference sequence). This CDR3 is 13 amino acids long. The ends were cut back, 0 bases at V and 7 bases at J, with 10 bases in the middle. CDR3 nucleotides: TGTGCCTGGAGTGTGCAGCAAGGGCAGCCCCAGCATTTT. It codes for CAWSVQQGQPQHF.

The CDR3 loop reads CASSWTGGIANQPQHF. As DNA, the CDR3 is TGTGCCAGCAGCTGGACAGGGGGAATAGCAAATCAGCCCCAGCATTTT. The rearrangement uses TRBV7-2 and TRBJ1-5; 10 bases map to TRBD1. Germline CDR1 SGHTA, CDR2 FQGNSA. The CDR3 runs 16 residues. V was pared by 4 bases and J by 4 bases, with 7 bases of the junction left unmatched. Variable domain in full (rest from reference TRBV7-2 and TRBJ1-5): GAGVSQSPSNKVTEKGKDVELRCDPISGHTALYWYRQSLGQGLEFLIYFQGNSAPDKSGLPSDRFSAERTGGSVSTLTIQRTQQEDSAVYLCASSWTGGIANQPQHFGDGTRLSIL.

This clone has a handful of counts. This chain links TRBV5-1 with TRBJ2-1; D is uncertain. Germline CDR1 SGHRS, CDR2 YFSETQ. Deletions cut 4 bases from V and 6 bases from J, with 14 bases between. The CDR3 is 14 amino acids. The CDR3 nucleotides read TGCGCCAGCAGCGCCGACACGTGGAGCAATGAGCAGTTCTTC. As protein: CASSADTWSNEQFF.

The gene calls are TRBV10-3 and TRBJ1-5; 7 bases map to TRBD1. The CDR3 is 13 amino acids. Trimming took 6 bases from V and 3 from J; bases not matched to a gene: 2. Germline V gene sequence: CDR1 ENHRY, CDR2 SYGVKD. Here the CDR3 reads CAIRGGFNQPQHF. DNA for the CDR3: TGTGCCATCAGAGGGGGCTTCAATCAGCCCCAGCATTTT.

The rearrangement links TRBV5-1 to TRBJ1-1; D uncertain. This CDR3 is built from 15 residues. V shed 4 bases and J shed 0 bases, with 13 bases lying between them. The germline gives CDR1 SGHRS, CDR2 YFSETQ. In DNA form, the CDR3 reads TGCGCCAGCAGCCTTTCGACGGGATTGAACACTGAAGCTTTCTTT. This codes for CASSLSTGLNTEAFF.

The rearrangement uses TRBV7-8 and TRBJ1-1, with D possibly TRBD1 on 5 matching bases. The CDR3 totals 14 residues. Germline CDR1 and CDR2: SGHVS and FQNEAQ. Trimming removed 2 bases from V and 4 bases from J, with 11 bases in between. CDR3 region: CASSLIKGPTEAFF. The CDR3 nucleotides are TGTGCCAGCAGCTTAATTAAGGGGCCCACTGAAGCTTTCTTT.

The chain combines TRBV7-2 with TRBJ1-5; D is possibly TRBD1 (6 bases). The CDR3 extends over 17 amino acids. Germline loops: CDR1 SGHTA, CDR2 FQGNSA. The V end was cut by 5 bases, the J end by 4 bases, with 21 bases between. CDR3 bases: TGTGCCAGCAGCCCCATGGGTGGTGCAGGGGTTAATCAGCCCCAGCATTTT. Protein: CASSPMGGAGVNQPQHF.

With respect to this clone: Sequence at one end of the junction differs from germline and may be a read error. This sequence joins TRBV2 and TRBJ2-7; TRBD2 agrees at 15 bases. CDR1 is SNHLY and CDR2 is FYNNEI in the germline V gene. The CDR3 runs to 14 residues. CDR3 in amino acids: CASSSGTSGRRGDF. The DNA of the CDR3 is TGTGCCAGCAGCTCCGGGACTAGCGGGAGGAGGGGGGACTTC.

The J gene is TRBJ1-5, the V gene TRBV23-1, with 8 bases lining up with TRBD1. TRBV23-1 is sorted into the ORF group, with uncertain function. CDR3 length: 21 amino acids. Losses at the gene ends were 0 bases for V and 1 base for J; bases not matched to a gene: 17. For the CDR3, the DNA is TGCGCCAGCAGTCAATCGCCAGGCCAGGGGGCGAGTTATGAGAGCAATCAGCCCCAGCATTTT. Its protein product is CASSQSPGQGASYESNQPQHF.

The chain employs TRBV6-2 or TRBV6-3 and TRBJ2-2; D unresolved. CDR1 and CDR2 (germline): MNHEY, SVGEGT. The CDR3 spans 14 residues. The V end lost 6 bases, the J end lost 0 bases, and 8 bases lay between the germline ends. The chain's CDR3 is CASSRPTNTGELFF. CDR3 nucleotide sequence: TGTGCCAGCAGCCGCCCCACGAACACCGGGGAGCTGTTTTTT.

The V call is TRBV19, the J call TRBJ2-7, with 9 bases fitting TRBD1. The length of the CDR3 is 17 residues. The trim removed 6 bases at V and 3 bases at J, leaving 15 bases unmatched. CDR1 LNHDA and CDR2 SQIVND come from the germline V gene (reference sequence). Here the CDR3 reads CASRDLKTGGAIYEQYF. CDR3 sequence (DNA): TGTGCCAGTAGGGATCTTAAAACAGGGGGCGCAATCTACGAGCAGTACTTC.

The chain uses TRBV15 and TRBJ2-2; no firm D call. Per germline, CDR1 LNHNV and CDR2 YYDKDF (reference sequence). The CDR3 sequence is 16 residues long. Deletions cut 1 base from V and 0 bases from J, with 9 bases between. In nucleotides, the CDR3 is TGTGCCACCAGCAGAGGTCGGCCATCGAACACCGGGGAGCTGTTTTTT. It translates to CATSRGRPSNTGELFF. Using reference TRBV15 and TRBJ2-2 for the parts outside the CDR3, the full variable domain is DAMVIQNPRYQVTQFGKPVTLSCSQTLNHNVMYWYQQKSSQAPKLLFHYYDKDFNNEADTPDNFQSRRPNTSFCFLDIRSPGLGDTAMYLCATSRGRPSNTGELFFGEGSRLTVL.